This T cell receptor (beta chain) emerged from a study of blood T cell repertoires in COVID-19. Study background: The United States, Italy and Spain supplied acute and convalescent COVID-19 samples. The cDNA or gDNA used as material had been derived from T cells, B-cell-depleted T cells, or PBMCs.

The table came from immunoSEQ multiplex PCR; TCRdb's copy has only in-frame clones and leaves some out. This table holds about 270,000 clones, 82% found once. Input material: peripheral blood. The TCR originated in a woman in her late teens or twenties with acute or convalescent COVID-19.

Here the CDR3 reads CASSAQAGAVSEQYF. CDR3 DNA sequence: TGTGCCAGCAGCGCACAAGCGGGAGCGGTCTCCGAGCAGTACTTC. V and J are TRBV11-2 and TRBJ2-7; 8 bases are a match to TRBD2. V was clipped by 5 bases and J by 6 bases; unmatched bases: 12. There are 15 residues in the CDR3. Germline V gene data show CDR1 as SGHAT and CDR2 as FQNNGV.